This T cell receptor beta chain was retrieved from a study of shared clonotypes between healthy human individuals (dated by TCRdb to the early 2020s). For context, the study as a whole: A couple of women and a few men aged 18 to 49 years were included in the cohort. For each donor, CD4 naive and CD4 memory were each run on three plates, CD8 naive on two plates, and CD8 memory on one plate. Blood TCR repertoires of roughly 5 healthy adults were deeply sequenced to estimate repertoire size and the extent of clonotype sharing between individuals. To increase sequencing depth and limit assay-specific biases, different laboratories used diverse techniques to prepare libraries and sequence TCR repertoires. Each donor's leukapheresis produced roughly between roughly 0.94 and 9.5 billion PBMCs. General study outcomes and caveats: Because the study included a small number of donors, the genetic and exposure-history diversity represented was limited. Higher generation probabilities were observed for clonotypes shared by all four sorted-subset donors than for non-shared clonotypes. Sampling was restricted to blood, and TCR repertoires in tissue are likely to differ from TCR repertoires in blood. Based on pairwise subsampling, the degree of clonotype sharing among donors was expected to be affected by sequencing depth. Rarefaction of sorted-subset datasets indicated incomplete sequencing despite the large sequencing depth. Larger estimated clonotype richness was generally found for naive subsets than for memory subsets. Across four donors, approximately 5% of naive CD4, around 3.5% of naive CD8, 2% to 2.5% of memory CD4, and roughly 0.4% of memory CD8 clonotypes were shared.

Using the deep immunoSEQ assay, multiplex PCR amplified TCR CDR3 regions from genomic DNA. For each cell subset, the extracted genomic DNA was distributed evenly across all wells of several immunoSEQ 96-well plates, and each plate served as one replicate. For sorted subsets, around 200 ng genomic DNA, equal to about 30,000 T cell genomes, was loaded into each replicate PCR. Purified libraries were quantified with a Qubit 3.0 fluorometer, sized on a Bioanalyzer 2100, and re-quantified with the KAPA Library Quantification kit. Every immunoSEQ 96-well plate was sequenced on a separate single-read 150-cycle Illumina NextSeq 550 flow cell. Regarding the original processing steps: The immunoSEQ output contained only junctional sequences without quality scores, so filtering could not match that applied to full-length reads. To assign V/J genes and CDR3, sequences were annotated against IMGT germline references using PyIR, a Python wrapper for IgBLAST v1.9. Reads were removed for weak V/J assignments (E-value above 1e-6), missing CDR3, stop codons, out-of-frame junctions, or ambiguous translated residues. A V3J clonotype was defined by an identical inferred V gene, J gene, and CDR3 amino acid sequence. To compute the percentage overlap between repertoires, the number of shared unique clonotypes was divided by the size of the smaller repertoire. Three approaches were used to assess repertoire richness: RTK rarefaction, the Chao1 estimator, and Recon v2.1 estimates of unobserved clonotypes. OLGA was used to compute generation probabilities for all TCRbeta clonotypes that the gDNA method yielded from a handful of donors. This is the immuneACCESS table as TCRdb keeps it, with only in-frame sequences that have V and J called. A part of the clones is gone; compared with another copy, unresolved V genes explain less than half, and the rest is unexplained. V and J calls and clone size are as listed in that table; D and trimming were resolved from the DNA. The sample table contains a few million clones; only one count was recorded for roughly nine tenths of them. The ten largest clones capture over 0.12% of the sample.

Healthy HIV-negative adults with no recently reported acute infections or vaccinations were included as donors. Every donor was a Caucasian adult residing in Nashville, Tennessee, USA. CD4+ T cells were enriched by magnetic negative selection, after which naive cells were positively selected on CD45RA and the negative fraction was taken as the memory subset. Blood was obtained by leukapheresis, after which PBMCs were separated by Ficoll-Histopaque density gradient centrifugation and cryopreserved in liquid nitrogen vapor phase. Analytical flow cytometry was used to check the purity and quantity of each magnetically sorted T cell population. From each sorted fraction, genomic DNA was isolated and quantified by UV absorbance on a Nanodrop 2000c. Remarks on this clone: There is no known antigen for this receptor. Base quality data are lacking; no much larger clone is found one base away.

Clipping removes 4 bases from V and 6 bases from J, with 10 as the unmatched junction base count. Counted from cysteine to phenylalanine, this CDR3 has 15 amino acids. The DNA shown is the 45-base CDR3, in frame from base 1. Sequences SGHDT (CDR1) and YYEEEE (CDR2) are obtained from the germline V gene. This clonotype was obtained from a man between 18 and 29 years old in good health. The sequenced material came from naive CD4+ T cells sorted from blood. The cell subset or site label here, explained by the study, means: CD45RA+ positively selected. The chain was built from TRBV5-6 and TRBJ2-5; TRBD1 lines up with 9 middle nucleotides. This receptor carries the CDR3 CASSLGTGFLKTQYF. The DNA reads TGTGCCAGCAGCCTGGGGACAGGGTTTTTGAAGACCCAGTACTTC.